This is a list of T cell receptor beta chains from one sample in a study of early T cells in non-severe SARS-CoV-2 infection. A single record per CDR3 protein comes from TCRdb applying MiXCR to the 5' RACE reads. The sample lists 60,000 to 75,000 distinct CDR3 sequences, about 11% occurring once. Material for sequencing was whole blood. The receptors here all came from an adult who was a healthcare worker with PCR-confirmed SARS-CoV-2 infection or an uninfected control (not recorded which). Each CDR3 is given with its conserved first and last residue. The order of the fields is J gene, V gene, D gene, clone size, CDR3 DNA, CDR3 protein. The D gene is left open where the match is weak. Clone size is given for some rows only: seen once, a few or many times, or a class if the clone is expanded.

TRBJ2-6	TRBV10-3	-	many	TGTGCCATCAGTGAGACAGGGCTTGGGGCCAACGTCCTGACTTTC	CAISETGLGANVLTF
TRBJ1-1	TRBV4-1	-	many	TGCGCCAGCAGCCAAGGTACCGATGAAGCTTTCTTT	CASSQGTDEAFF
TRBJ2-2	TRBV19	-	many	TGTGCCAGTAGTCCCCCCATCTTACTGGCAAACCCGTCGAGGGGGGAGCTGTTTTTT	CASSPPILLANPSRGELFF
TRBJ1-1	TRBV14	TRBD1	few	TGTGCCAGCAGCCAATACAGGGGGACAATTGGCACTGAAGCTTTCTTT	CASSQYRGTIGTEAFF
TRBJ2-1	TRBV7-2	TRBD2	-	TGTGCCAGCAGCTTCACGGTGGGGGAGGGCCGTGGCACTGAGCAGTTCTTC	CASSFTVGEGRGTEQFF
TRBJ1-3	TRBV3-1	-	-	TGTGCCAGCAGCCAGCTGCACGGATTCGGAAACACCATATATTTT	CASSQLHGFGNTIYF
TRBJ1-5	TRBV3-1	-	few	TGTGCCAGCACCACGGGGGCGGGACAGCCCCAGCATTTT	CASTTGAGQPQHF
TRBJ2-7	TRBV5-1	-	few	TGCGCCAGCAGCTTAACGACAGGCACGATCTACGAGCAGTACTTC	CASSLTTGTIYEQYF
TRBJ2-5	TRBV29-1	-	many	TGCAGCGCCCCTTTTGGGGTCCAAGAGACCCAGTACTTC	CSAPFGVQETQYF
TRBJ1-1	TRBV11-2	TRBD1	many	TGTGCCAGCAGCTTGGGGAGGACAGGGCCCAACACTGAAGCTTTCTTT	CASSLGRTGPNTEAFF
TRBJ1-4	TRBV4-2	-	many	TGTGCCAGCAGCCAGAATACCGTCCGCCTCTCTGAAAAACTGTTTTTT	CASSQNTVRLSEKLFF
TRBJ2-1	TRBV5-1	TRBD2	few	TGCGCCAGCAGCTTAACCGCTCTAGCGGGGGCCGGGGATGAGCAGTTCTTC	CASSLTALAGAGDEQFF
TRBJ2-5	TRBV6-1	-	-	TGTGCCAGCAGACTAGGAGATACCCTGGAGACCCAGTACTTC	CASRLGDTLETQYF
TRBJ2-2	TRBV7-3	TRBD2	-	TGTGCCAGTAGCGGGAGTGGGACCGGGGAGCTGTTTTTT	CASSGSGTGELFF
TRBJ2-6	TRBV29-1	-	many	TGCAGCGTTCGCCCGCCTGGGGCCAACGTCCTGACTTTC	CSVRPPGANVLTF
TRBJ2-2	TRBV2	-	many	TGTGCCAGCAGTGAATCGACAGAAACGGACCTGAAGATCGGGGAGCTGTTTTTT	CASSESTETDLKIGELFF
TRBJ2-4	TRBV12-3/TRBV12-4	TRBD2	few	TGTGCCAGCAGTTCTAGGACTAGCAAAAACATTCAGTACTTC	CASSSRTSKNIQYF
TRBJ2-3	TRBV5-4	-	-	TGTGCCAGCAGCTTCCCTCTTGAAGGGAAGGATACGCAGTATTTT	CASSFPLEGKDTQYF
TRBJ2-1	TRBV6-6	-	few	TGTGCCAGCATTAAAGGGGGAGCAAGTAATGAGCAGTTCTTC	CASIKGGASNEQFF
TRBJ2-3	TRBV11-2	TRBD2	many	TGTGCCAGCAGCCCCCGAGTCGGGGGGGTCGCAGATACGCAGTATTTT	CASSPRVGGVADTQYF
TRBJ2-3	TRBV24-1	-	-	TGTGCCACCAGTGAACAGGGCCCTAGCACAGATACGCAGTATTTT	CATSEQGPSTDTQYF
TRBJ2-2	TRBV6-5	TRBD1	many	TGTGCCAGCAGTACCGGGACAGCTTACACCGGGGAGCTGTTTTTT	CASSTGTAYTGELFF
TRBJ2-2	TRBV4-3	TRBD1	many	TGCGCCAGCAGCCGGGACAGGGCGGTCGGGGAGCTGTTTTTT	CASSRDRAVGELFF